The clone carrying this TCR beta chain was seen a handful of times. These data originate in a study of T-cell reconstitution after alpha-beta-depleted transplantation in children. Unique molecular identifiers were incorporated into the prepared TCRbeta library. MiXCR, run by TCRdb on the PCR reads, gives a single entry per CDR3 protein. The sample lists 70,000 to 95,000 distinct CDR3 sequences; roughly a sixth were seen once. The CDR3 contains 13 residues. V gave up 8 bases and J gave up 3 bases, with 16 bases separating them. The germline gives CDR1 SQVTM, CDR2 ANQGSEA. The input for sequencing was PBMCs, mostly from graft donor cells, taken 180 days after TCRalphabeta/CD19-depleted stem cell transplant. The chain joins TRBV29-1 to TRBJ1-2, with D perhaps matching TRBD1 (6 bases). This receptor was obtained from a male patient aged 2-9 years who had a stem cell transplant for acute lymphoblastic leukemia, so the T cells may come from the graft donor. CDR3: CSSQGSKDYGYTF. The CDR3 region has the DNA TGCAGCTCGCAGGGGTCTAAGGACTATGGCTACACCTTC.